The entry below gives a single T cell receptor beta chain sequence along with its context. Original processing notes: Amplification of reference gene primers was used by the study to estimate nucleated cell counts. The table came from immunoSEQ multiplex PCR; TCRdb's copy has only in-frame clones and leaves some out. V, J and clone size are those of that table, while D and trimming were read from the DNA. The data show some 50,000 clones, about 90% seen once. This specimen comes from a study of blood T cell repertoires in COVID-19. Study-level information: The origin of the acute and convalescent COVID-19 samples was the United States, Italy and Spain. T cells, B-cell-depleted T cells, or PBMCs provided the cDNA or gDNA that served as material.

Germline trimming cut 7 bases from V and 4 bases from J; bases unmatched to any gene: 5. The CDR3 covers 14 residues. Germline V gives CDR1 SGHKS, CDR2 YYEKEE (reference sequence). The specimen was peripheral blood. The TCR was taken from a human donor in a cohort sampled during active COVID-19. The J gene is TRBJ2-1, the V gene TRBV5-5, with 10 bases fitting TRBD1. In DNA form, the CDR3 reads TGTGCCAGCTTCGACAGGGGGCGTTACAATGAGCAGTTCTTC. Its protein is CASFDRGRYNEQFF. Full variable domain (outside the CDR3, taken from reference TRBV5-5 and TRBJ2-1): DAGVTQSPTHLIKTRGQQVTLRCSPISGHKSVSWYQQVLGQGPQFIFQYYEKEERGRGNFPDRFSARQFPNYSSELNVNALLLGDSALYLCASFDRGRYNEQFFGPGTRLTVL.